This T cell receptor (beta chain) was observed in a study of blood T cell repertoires in COVID-19. Clones were sequenced by immunoSEQ multiplex PCR, and TCRdb holds only the in-frame ones, with some missing. Of about 190,000 clones listed, approximately 84% were seen once; the top ten hold around 3.5%. Participants, about 18 to 89 years old, spanned about two dozen US areas. The CDR3 extends over 17 amino acids. Germline V lookup: CDR1 SGHDN, CDR2 FVKESK. Trimming pared 0 bases from V and 7 bases from J, leaving 21 bases between. This TCR came from a woman aged 30 to 39 who had recovered from COVID-19. Sequencing used PBMCs or T cells enriched from blood (not recorded which). This sequence joins TRBV14 and TRBJ1-2; TRBD1 might be the D (5 bases). Here the CDR3 DNA reads TGTGCCAGCAGCCAAGATCGAAGGGGTTCCTCTAGCGGTGGCTACACCTTC. Its protein is CASSQDRRGSSSGGYTF.